The clone carrying this TCR beta chain was recorded at least ten times. The source of the sample is a study of T-cell reconstitution after alpha-beta-depleted transplantation in children. The germline V gene encodes CDR1 DFQATT and CDR2 SNEGSKA (reference sequence). This CDR3 region has 12 residues. Germline trimming cut 5 bases from V and 4 bases from J; bases unmatched to any gene: 4. Library preparation (for TCRbeta) was performed with unique molecular identifiers. TCRdb analysed the PCR reads with MiXCR anew, one entry per CDR3 protein. Of about 610,000 distinct CDR3 sequences detected, roughly a tenth appear once; the ten largest clones hold roughly 4%.

The sample here was PBMCs from the stem cell graft donor, taken from the stem cell graft. The chain recombines TRBV20-1 with TRBJ2-5; 7 bases are a match to TRBD2. This sequence originates from a human donor who donated a stem cell graft to a child with acute myeloid leukemia. CDR3 sequence: CSAGLVRETQYF. In DNA, the CDR3 is TGCAGTGCTGGACTAGTCCGAGAGACCCAGTACTTC.